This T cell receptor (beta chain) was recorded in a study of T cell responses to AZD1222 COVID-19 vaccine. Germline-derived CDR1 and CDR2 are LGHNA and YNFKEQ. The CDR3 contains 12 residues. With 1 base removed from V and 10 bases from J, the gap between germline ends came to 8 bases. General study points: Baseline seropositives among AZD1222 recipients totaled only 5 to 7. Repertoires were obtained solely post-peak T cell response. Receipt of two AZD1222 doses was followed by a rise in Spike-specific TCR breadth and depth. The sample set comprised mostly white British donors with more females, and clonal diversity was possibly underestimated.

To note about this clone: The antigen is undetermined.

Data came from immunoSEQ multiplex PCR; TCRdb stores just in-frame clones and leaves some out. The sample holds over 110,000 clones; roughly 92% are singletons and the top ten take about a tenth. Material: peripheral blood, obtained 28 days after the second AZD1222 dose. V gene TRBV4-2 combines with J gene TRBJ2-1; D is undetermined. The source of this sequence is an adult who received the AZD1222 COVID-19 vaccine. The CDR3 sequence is CASSQAHTEQFF. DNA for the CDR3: TGTGCCAGCAGCCAAGCCCACACCGAGCAGTTCTTC.